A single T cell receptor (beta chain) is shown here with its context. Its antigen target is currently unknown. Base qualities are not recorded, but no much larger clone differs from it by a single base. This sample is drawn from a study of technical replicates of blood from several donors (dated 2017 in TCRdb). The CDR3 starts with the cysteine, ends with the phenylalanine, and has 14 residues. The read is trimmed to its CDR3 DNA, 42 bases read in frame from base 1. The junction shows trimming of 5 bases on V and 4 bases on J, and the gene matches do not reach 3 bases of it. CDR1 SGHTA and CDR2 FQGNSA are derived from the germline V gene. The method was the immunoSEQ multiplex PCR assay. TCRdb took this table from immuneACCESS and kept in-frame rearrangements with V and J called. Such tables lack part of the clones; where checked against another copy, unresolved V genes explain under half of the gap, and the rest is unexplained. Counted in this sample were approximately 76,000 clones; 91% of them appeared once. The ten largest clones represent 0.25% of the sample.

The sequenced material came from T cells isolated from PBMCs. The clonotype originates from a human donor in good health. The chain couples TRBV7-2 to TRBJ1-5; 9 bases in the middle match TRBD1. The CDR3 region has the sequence CASSKDRGNQPQHF. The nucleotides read TGTGCCAGCAGCAAGGACAGGGGTAATCAGCCCCAGCATTTT.